A single sample is the source of the 17 T cell receptor beta chains below, sequenced in a study of shared clonotypes between healthy human individuals (dated by TCRdb to 2020 to 2021). Receptors were amplified or captured by the immunoSEQ multiplex PCR assay. TCRdb obtained this table from immuneACCESS and retained in-frame rearrangements with V and J assigned. These tables miss some clones; where compared with another copy, unresolved V genes account for less than half of the shortfall, and the remainder is unexplained. The sample has 2 million to 3 million clones on record, approximately 93% of them singletons. The top ten clonotypes cover more than 0.35% of the sample. Specimen: naive CD4+ T cells from PBMCs. The cell subset or site tag for this specimen amounts to: CD45RA+ positively selected. The receptors originated from a man aged 18 to 30 in good health. Some clones in this sample may be carry-over from other donors' samples.

The rearrangement joins TRBV28 to TRBJ2-2; 7 nucleotides align to TRBD1. The CDR3 has 16 residues. The V gene's germline CDR1 is MDHEN and CDR2 SYDVKM. V shed 5 bases, J shed 5 bases, and the junction held 11 bases outside the gene matches. The CDR3 loop reads CASSPRRGLGTGELFF. CDR3 coding DNA: TGTGCCAGCAGTCCCCGCAGGGGGTTAGGAACCGGGGAGCTGTTTTTT.

This sequence joins TRBV29-1 and TRBJ2-1; the match to TRBD1 covers 7 bases. The CDR3 length is 16 residues. The germline gives CDR1 SQVTM, CDR2 ANQGSEA. V dropped 4 bases and J dropped 6; count of bases not matched to a gene: 15. CDR3 DNA: TGCAGCGTTGCCCCGGGATCCACAGGGGTGAGCAATGAGCAGTTCTTC. Translating it yields CSVAPGSTGVSNEQFF.

Concerning this clone: The same CDR3 can be traced to other DNA sequences in this sample. This chain uses TRBV7-3 with TRBJ1-2; 8 bases match TRBD1. Trimming cost V 4 bases and J 3 bases; bases outside gene matches: 1. CDR3 length equals 13 residues. Per germline, CDR1 SGHTA and CDR2 FQGTGA. CDR3: CASSSTGDYGYTF. CDR3 nucleotides: TGTGCCAGCAGCTCGACAGGGGACTATGGCTACACCTTC.

The chain has TRBV28 and TRBJ1-2; D is ambiguous. This CDR3 is 13 amino acids long. With 4 bases removed from V and 9 bases from J, the gap between germline ends came to 15 bases. Germline CDR1 reads MDHEN; CDR2 reads SYDVKM. CDR3 sequence: CASSSVAGPRYTF. The CDR3 DNA follows: TGTGCCAGCAGTTCCGTAGCGGGCCCCCGCTACACCTTC.

This chain connects TRBV18 to TRBJ2-2; the D gene is possibly TRBD1 (6 bases). There are 14 residues in the CDR3. V was pared by 3 bases and J by 5 bases, with 10 bases between. Germline V gives CDR1 KGHSH, CDR2 LQKENI. CDR3 amino acids: CASSPTQGTGELFF. The CDR3, as DNA: TGTGCCAGCTCACCGACACAGGGAACCGGGGAGCTGTTTTTT.

The chain recombines TRBV6-5 with TRBJ1-5; 9 nucleotides agree with TRBD1. This CDR3 region has 13 residues. In germline, CDR1 is MNHEY, CDR2 SVGAGI. The V gene end was trimmed by 8 bases and the J gene end by 6 bases; junction bases not matched to a gene: 5. The CDR3 here is CASGQGYVQPQHF. The CDR3 coding sequence is TGTGCCAGCGGACAGGGGTATGTTCAGCCCCAGCATTTT.

In DNA form, the CDR3 reads TGTGCCAGCAGCCTCGGCCCCGCAGGTACTGAAGCTTTCTTT. It specifies CASSLGPAGTEAFF. This chain joins TRBV7-3 and TRBJ1-1; D unresolved. CDR1 is SGHTA and CDR2 is FQGTGA in the germline V gene. Deletions cut 5 bases from V and 5 bases from J, with 15 bases between. There are 14 residues in the CDR3.

This rearrangement joins TRBV10-3 to TRBJ1-4; D is undetermined. The V and J ends lost 3 bases and 7 bases respectively, with 12 bases between them. Germline values: CDR1 ENHRY, CDR2 SYGVKD. This CDR3 comprises 14 residues. The CDR3 region has the DNA TGTGCCATCAGTGATCGGACTGGCAGTGAAAAACTGTTTTTT. Protein product: CAISDRTGSEKLFF.

The genes are TRBV11-2 and TRBJ2-7; 8 bases map to TRBD1. The trim removed 5 bases at V and 1 base at J, leaving 4 bases unmatched. CDR1 and CDR2 from the germline V gene are SGHAT and FQNNGV. The CDR3 has 14 residues. DNA for the CDR3: TGTGCCAGCAGCCCTGACAGGGGTTCCTACGAGCAGTACTTC. Translation: CASSPDRGSYEQYF.

The chain is built from TRBV5-6 and TRBJ1-5; 7 bases fit TRBD1. CDR1 is SGHDT and CDR2 is YYEEEE in the germline V gene. V lost 4 bases, J lost 7 bases, and 11 bases stayed unmatched. The CDR3 is 15 residues long. The CDR3 loop is CASSTDRVDGQPQHF. For the CDR3, the DNA is TGTGCCAGCAGCACCGACAGGGTCGACGGCCAGCCCCAGCATTTT.

The J gene is TRBJ2-3, the V gene TRBV5-1; D not resolved. CDR3 length: 15 amino acids. CDR1 SGHRS and CDR2 YFSETQ come from the germline V gene. V shed 0 bases and J shed 2 bases, with 10 bases lying between them. CDR3: CASSLGGMPTDTQYF. In nucleotides, the CDR3 is TGCGCCAGCAGCTTGGGGGGAATGCCCACAGATACGCAGTATTTT.

This clone was seen a few times. Other DNA sequences from this sample encode an identical CDR3 as well. The chain uses TRBV2 and TRBJ1-1, with TRBD1 as a possible D gene (6 bases). Trimming removed 6 bases from V and 4 bases from J, with 12 bases in between. Looked up from germline, CDR1 is SNHLY and CDR2 is FYNNEI. CDR3 length equals 13 residues. CDR3 amino acids: CASSLQGSTEAFF. Here the CDR3 DNA reads TGTGCCAGCAGCCTCCAGGGGAGCACTGAAGCTTTCTTT.

The chain joins TRBV30 to TRBJ1-2; 9 bases fit TRBD1. This CDR3 has 14 amino acids. Germline lookup yields CDR1 GTSNPN and CDR2 SVGIG (reference sequence). Trimming took 3 bases from V and 2 from J; bases not matched to a gene: 4. CDR3: CAWRTGTGNYGYTF. CDR3 nucleotides: TGTGCCTGGAGAACCGGGACAGGGAACTATGGCTACACCTTC.

This rearrangement joins TRBV6-5 to TRBJ2-7; weak D call: TRBD1 (6 bases). The V end lost 6 bases, the J end lost 3 bases, and 15 bases lay between the germline ends. The CDR3 has 14 residues. Germline loops: CDR1 MNHEY, CDR2 SVGAGI. For the CDR3, the DNA is TGTGCCAGCAGGACAACAGGGTCTAACTACGAGCAGTACTTC. This translates into CASRTTGSNYEQYF.

With regard to this clone: The sample carries other DNA sequences with the same CDR3. The J gene is TRBJ2-7, the V gene TRBV18; tentative D call: TRBD1 (7 bases). This CDR3 spans 14 amino acids. Germline values: CDR1 KGHSH, CDR2 LQKENI. With 1 base removed from V and 4 bases from J, the gap between germline ends came to 11 bases. The CDR3 region is CASSPRQGGYEQYF. The CDR3 nucleotides are TGTGCCAGCTCACCACGGCAGGGGGGATACGAGCAGTACTTC.

This clone was observed a few times. Other DNA sequences within the sample encode an identical CDR3. The genes are TRBV30 and TRBJ1-1; D is unresolved. The CDR3 runs to 12 residues. Germline-derived CDR1 and CDR2 are GTSNPN and SVGIG (reference sequence). V lost 3 bases, J lost 2 bases, and 7 bases lay in between. The CDR3 DNA follows: TGTGCCTGGAGGTCAGGAAACACTGAAGCTTTCTTT. This encodes CAWRSGNTEAFF.

The chain recombines TRBV5-1 with TRBJ2-1; 7 nucleotides agree with TRBD2. This CDR3 region has 13 residues. CDR1 and CDR2 from the germline V gene are SGHRS and YFSETQ. The junction had 11 bases not matched to a gene; V was cut back by 3 bases and J by 14 bases. CDR3 protein: CASSSKGEAGEFF. CDR3 nucleotides: TGCGCCAGCAGCTCCAAAGGGGAGGCGGGGGAGTTCTTC.